This T cell receptor (beta chain) was retrieved from a study of T-cell reconstitution after alpha-beta-depleted transplantation in children. On this clonotype itself: The antigen remains unidentified.

Notes on the study in general: Some patients' high day-60 TCRbeta diversity was attributed to recipient cells surviving conditioning. A year had passed since transplant, and T-cell counts and diversity by then came mostly from newly produced T cells.

Researchers prepared the TCRbeta library using unique molecular identifiers, the study reports. Each CDR3 protein gets one entry after TCRdb re-called the PCR reads with MiXCR. Seen here are fewer than 1 million distinct CDR3 sequences, about 15% observed once, and the top ten hold 5%. The sample was PBMCs, mostly from graft donor cells, taken 360 days after TCRalphabeta/CD19-depleted stem cell transplant. The receptor was derived from a male patient younger than 18 who had a stem cell transplant for acute lymphoblastic leukemia, so the T cells may come from the graft donor.

DNA for the CDR3: TGTGCCAGCAGCTTACTAGGCCTGGTCAATGAGCAGTTCTTC. Protein: CASSLLGLVNEQFF. The V and J genes are TRBV7-7 and TRBJ2-1, with D unresolved. This CDR3 spans 14 amino acids. Germline CDR1 SSHAT, CDR2 FNYEAQ (reference sequence). Trimming cost V 2 bases and J 6 bases, with 11 bases left between them. Using reference TRBV7-7 and TRBJ2-1 for the parts outside the CDR3, the full variable domain is GAGVSQSPRYKVTKRGQDVTLRCDPISSHATLYWYQQALGQGPEFLTYFNYEAQPDKSGLPSDRFSAERPEGSISTLTIQRTEQRDSAMYRCASSLLGLVNEQFFGPGTRLTVL.